This T cell receptor beta chain was sequenced during a study of T cells in localized non-small cell lung cancer. Study results and limitations: Among the top 100 tumor clones, a median 57 appeared in adjacent lung. Because only a single region of the tumor was sequenced, heterogeneity remains possible.

This clone was seen once. What it binds is not known. The repertoire was sequenced with immunoSEQ multiplex PCR; TCRdb's copy has only in-frame clones and lacks some. The table shows more than 100,000 clones, with approximately 88% occurring only once. The CDR3 spans 12 residues. CDR1 SGHRS and CDR2 YFSETQ come from the germline V gene. Trimming left V 4 bases short and J 7 bases short, with 9 bases between. Sample: peripheral blood, taken before any cancer treatment. The chain carries TRBV5-1 and TRBJ2-1; D may correspond to TRBD1 or TRBD2 (5 bases each). This receptor was taken from a female donor over 55 with stage I lung adenocarcinoma. The CDR3 DNA follows: TGCGCCAGCAGCCGGGACCAAAATGAGCAGTTCTTC. Translating gives CASSRDQNEQFF. The full variable domain, completed using reference TRBV5-1 and TRBJ2-1, is KAGVTQTPRYLIKTRGQQVTLSCSPISGHRSVSWYQQTPGQGLQFLFEYFSETQRNKGNFPGRFSGRQFSNSRSEMNVSTLELGDSALYLCASSRDQNEQFFGPGTRLTVL.